This entry lists 26 T cell receptor beta chains sequenced from one sample in a study of T cells after yellow fever vaccination. Each CDR3 protein gets one entry after TCRdb re-called the 5' RACE reads with MiXCR. The sample lists around 530,000 distinct CDR3 sequences, 17% occurring once. The sequences come from PBMCs, collected less than 6 days after the first yellow fever vaccination. These receptors came from a young man who received the YFV17D yellow fever vaccine.

Ten or more counts support this clonotype. This chain joins TRBV7-2 and TRBJ2-7; TRBD1 is a possible D gene (5 bases). The CDR3 runs to 13 residues. Germline V gene lookup returns CDR1 SGHTA and CDR2 FQGNSA. Trimming stripped 7 bases from V and 2 bases from J, with 12 bases between. CDR3 DNA sequence: TGTGCCAGCACCAGGGCAGGCGCCTACGAGCAGTACTTC. Residues: CASTRAGAYEQYF.

This chain joins TRBV7-8 and TRBJ2-7, with D uncertain. Looked up from germline, CDR1 is SGHVS and CDR2 is FQNEAQ. Deletions cut 7 bases from V and 3 bases from J, with 13 bases between. The CDR3 is 13 residues long. The CDR3 DNA is TGTGCCAGCATCTCCCGGCCGGGCTACGAGCAGTACTTC. Translated, it gives CASISRPGYEQYF.

The chain recombines TRBV24-1 with TRBJ2-2; D gene ambiguous. V lost 2 bases and J lost 4, with 7 bases in between. In germline, CDR1 is KGHDR, CDR2 SFDVKD. This CDR3 contains 14 residues. The chain's CDR3 is CATSDSSFTGELFF. The CDR3 region has the DNA TGTGCCACCAGTGATTCGTCGTTCACCGGGGAGCTGTTTTTT.

The sample holds a few counts of this clonotype. The chain combines TRBV12-3 or TRBV12-4 with TRBJ2-5; D not resolved. The CDR3 is 11 amino acids. Trimming took off 9 bases at V and 7 bases at J, with 12 bases between the two ends. CDR3: CASGEHGTQYF. The CDR3 DNA is TGTGCCAGTGGAGAACACGGGACCCAGTACTTC.

This clonotype was counted between two and nine times. The V and J genes are TRBV3-1 and TRBJ2-5; 8 bases map to TRBD2. Looked up from germline, CDR1 is LGHDT and CDR2 is YNNKEL (reference sequence). CDR3 size: 16 residues. The J segment lost 5 bases and the V segment lost 3 bases, leaving 11 bases of the junction unmatched. The CDR3 nucleotides read TGTGCCAGCAGCCAGCCGGGACTAGAGGGTAGCGAGACCCAGTACTTC. It is translated as CASSQPGLEGSETQYF.

This clonotype turned up a few times. The chain recombines TRBV9 with TRBJ2-1; D ambiguous. The V and J ends lost 3 bases and 0 bases respectively, with 10 bases between them. Germline loops: CDR1 SGDLS, CDR2 YYNGEE. The CDR3 has 15 residues. The CDR3 DNA is TGTGCCAGCAGCGCCGTCCCGAGCTCCTACAATGAGCAGTTCTTC. Protein product: CASSAVPSSYNEQFF.

The CDR3 loop reads CASSNARGGNGKLFF. The DNA of the CDR3 is TGTGCCAGCAGCAACGCGCGGGGGGGGAATGGGAAACTGTTTTTT. The rearrangement links TRBV7-2 to TRBJ1-4, with D perhaps TRBD1 (5 bases). With 5 bases removed from V and 11 bases from J, the gap between germline ends came to 21 bases. The CDR3 covers 15 residues. Germline V gene data show CDR1 as SGHTA and CDR2 as FQGNSA.

The chain is built from TRBV7-2 and TRBJ2-1; 9 positions match TRBD2. The CDR3 is 17 amino acids. V gave up 6 bases and J gave up 3 bases; unmatched junction bases: 12. Looked up from germline, CDR1 is SGHTA and CDR2 is FQGNSA. Written as DNA, the CDR3 is TGTGCCAGCAGGTCTCTACTAGCGGGCCATTTCTACAATGAGCAGTTCTTC. It yields the protein CASRSLLAGHFYNEQFF.

This clonotype turned up a few times. The V gene is TRBV4-3, the J gene TRBJ1-1; D unclear. The CDR3 covers 15 residues. V was cut by 5 bases and J by 4 bases, with 17 bases left in between. The germline CDR1 and CDR2 sequences are LGHNA and YSLEER. The CDR3 nucleotides read TGCGCCAGCAGCACCCTCCTTTCTGGGGTCACTGAAGCTTTCTTT. Translation gives CASSTLLSGVTEAFF.

In its sample, this clonotype was seen many times. The rearrangement links TRBV7-9 to TRBJ2-3, with D maybe TRBD2 (6 bases). V lost 7 bases and J 4 bases, leaving 18 bases between the germline ends. In germline, CDR1 is SEHNR, CDR2 FQNEAQ (reference sequence). The CDR3 runs to 15 residues. The CDR3 DNA is TGTGCCAGCATCCCTCGGGCGGGGAGTCCAGATACGCAGTATTTT. Protein sequence: CASIPRAGSPDTQYF.

The chain joins TRBV20-1 to TRBJ2-2, with D possibly matching TRBD1 (6 bases). Germline V gives CDR1 DFQATT, CDR2 SNEGSKA (reference sequence). V was cut by 2 bases and J by 0 bases, with 16 bases left in between. The CDR3 runs 17 residues. The CDR3 DNA is TGCAGTGCTAGATCTACCCTCAGGGGAGCGAACACCGGGGAGCTGTTTTTT. It translates to CSARSTLRGANTGELFF.

The chain is built from TRBV4-3 and TRBJ2-6; D gene uncertain. Germline CDR1 and CDR2: LGHNA and YSLEER. This CDR3 has 13 residues. The CDR3 protein is CASARGGANVLTF. As DNA, the CDR3 is TGCGCAAGCGCCCGTGGGGGGGCCAACGTCCTGACTTTC.

This clonotype showed up just a few times. The V and J genes are TRBV19 and TRBJ2-3; 8 bases agree with TRBD2. The germline V gene encodes CDR1 LNHDA and CDR2 SQIVND (reference sequence). V trimming: 9 bases; J trimming: 2 bases; junction bases outside the gene matches: 10. The CDR3 is 15 residues long. In nucleotides, the CDR3 is TGTGCCAGCGATTCGGGGGGGCTAAACACAGATACGCAGTATTTT. Amino acid sequence: CASDSGGLNTDTQYF.

The chain joins TRBV6-2 or TRBV6-3 to TRBJ2-1; 8 nucleotides line up with TRBD2. V shed 6 bases, J shed 9 bases, and the junction held 16 bases outside the gene matches. CDR3 size: 16 residues. The germline V gene has CDR1 MNHEY and CDR2 SVGEGT. The CDR3 coding sequence is TGTGCCAGCAGACCCATGACTAGCGTATGGCCGGGTGAGCAGTTCTTC. It specifies CASRPMTSVWPGEQFF.

This clonotype came up a few times. The CDR3 DNA reads as TGTGCCAGCAGCTCTACGGGACTAGCGGGGACCTCCTACAATGAGCAGTTCTTC. Translating gives CASSSTGLAGTSYNEQFF. The chain couples TRBV7-3 to TRBJ2-1; 13 nucleotides align to TRBD2. J was trimmed by 0 bases and V by 4 bases; bases with no gene match: 6. The length of the CDR3 is 18 residues. Germline V gene data show CDR1 as SGHTA and CDR2 as FQGTGA.

The chain links TRBV12-3 or TRBV12-4 to TRBJ2-5, with D uncertain. Trimming removed 2 bases at V and 5 bases at J, with 6 bases between. The CDR3 has 12 residues. The CDR3 DNA sequence: TGTGCCAGCAGTTTATTTCTGGAGACCCAGTACTTC. As protein: CASSLFLETQYF.

The V call is TRBV6-1, the J call TRBJ2-1; the D gene could be TRBD1 or TRBD2 (5 bases each). Germline loops: CDR1 MNHNS, CDR2 SASEGT. This CDR3 spans 15 amino acids. The germline V and J ends were trimmed by 5 bases and 8 bases, with 19 bases remaining between them. CDR3 loop: CASSPRVQAVDEQFF. The CDR3 region has the DNA TGTGCCAGCAGTCCGAGGGTACAGGCCGTTGATGAGCAGTTCTTC.

The chain recombines TRBV14 with TRBJ2-3; perhaps TRBD2 as D (6 bases). This CDR3 has 16 residues. Germline CDR1 is SGHDN and CDR2 is FVKESK. V was clipped by 5 bases and J by 2 bases, with 17 bases between them. In nucleotides, the CDR3 is TGTGCCAGCAGCTCGGGACTTTCACCTTACACAGATACGCAGTATTTT. Translation: CASSSGLSPYTDTQYF.

The sample holds many counts of this clonotype. The rearrangement joins TRBV15 to TRBJ2-5; 11 bases are a match to TRBD1. Germline-derived CDR1 and CDR2 are LNHNV and YYDKDF (reference sequence). Trimming cost V 3 bases and J 1 base; bases outside gene matches: 10. This CDR3 region has 18 residues. The CDR3 sequence: CATSSDLRTGGIQETQYF. CDR3 DNA: TGTGCCACCAGCAGCGACTTGAGGACAGGGGGCATCCAAGAGACCCAGTACTTC.

The J gene is TRBJ1-3, the V gene TRBV7-2; 8 nucleotides match TRBD1. The CDR3 sequence is 16 residues long. CDR1 and CDR2 from the germline V gene are SGHTA and FQGNSA. After removal of 4 bases from V and 8 bases from J, the junction contained 13 bases not matched to a gene. The CDR3 here is CASSSWTGRLEDTIYF. In DNA form, the CDR3 reads TGTGCCAGCAGCTCGTGGACAGGGCGTCTAGAGGACACCATATATTTT.

This clonotype was counted a few times. The chain recombines TRBV19 with TRBJ1-2; D not resolved. The CDR3 totals 12 residues. Trimming took 7 bases from V and 8 from J, leaving 14 bases between them. Germline-derived CDR1 and CDR2 are LNHDA and SQIVND (reference sequence). The CDR3 DNA reads as TGTGCCAGTACCCCGCTGGAGGGCGGCTACACCTTC. This encodes CASTPLEGGYTF.

This clonotype was counted between two and nine times. J is TRBJ1-1 and V is TRBV3-1, with D tentatively TRBD1 (6 bases). CDR1 and CDR2 (germline): LGHDT, YNNKEL (reference sequence). The CDR3 is 15 residues long. Trimming took off 4 bases at V and 5 bases at J, with 17 bases between the two ends. The CDR3 loop reads CASSPREGGRTEAFF. The DNA of the CDR3 is TGTGCCAGCAGCCCCAGAGAGGGGGGAAGGACTGAAGCTTTCTTT.

Concerning this clonotype: The junction and the germline gene differ at one end; a read error may be behind it. V usage is TRBV10-2 and J usage is TRBJ2-2; 7 nucleotides match TRBD1. Germline V gene data show CDR1 as WSHSY and CDR2 as SAAADI. This CDR3 is built from 14 residues. CDR3 DNA: TGCGCCAGCAGTAGGACAGTGAACACAGGGGAGCAGTTTTTT. This translates into CASSRTVNTGEQFF.

This clonotype was counted between two and nine times. The rearrangement uses TRBV21-1 and TRBJ2-3; the table's D call, TRBD1, has no DNA check behind it. TRBV21-1 is an annotated pseudogene. There are 15 residues in the CDR3. For the CDR3, the DNA is TGTGCCAGCAGCGAAGAGGGACAGGGGAGGATTGCGCAGTATTTT. Translating gives CASSEEGQGRIAQYF.

The chain carries TRBV6-1 and TRBJ1-3; tentatively, D is TRBD1 (6 bases). The germline CDR1 and CDR2 sequences are MNHNS and SASEGT. Trimming shortened V by 6 bases and J by 8 bases, and 14 bases separated the two germline ends. There are 13 residues in the CDR3. The DNA of the CDR3 is TGTGCCAGCAGATGGACAGTCGAAGACACCATATATTTT. Protein: CASRWTVEDTIYF.

In its sample, this clonotype was seen many times. The rearrangement uses TRBV4-2 and TRBJ2-3; D tentatively fits TRBD1 or TRBD2 (5 bases each). This CDR3 is 14 amino acids long. Germline CDR1 reads LGHNA; CDR2 reads YNFKEQ. Trimming took 3 bases from V and 2 from J, leaving 9 bases between them. The CDR3 bases are TGTGCCAGCAGCCAGGGGGAAAACACAGATACGCAGTATTTT. The encoded protein is CASSQGENTDTQYF.